This TCR beta chain is from a study of Tregs in tolerant kidney transplant recipients. Overall study results and limits: No direct test of biological reproducibility was done here. For some patients, primers changed over time, blocking nucleotide-level comparison. Findings come from small patient numbers and require larger validation.

Germline V gene sequence: CDR1 SGHNT, CDR2 YYREEE (reference sequence). This CDR3 contains 13 residues. V was pared by 2 bases and J by 0 bases, with 6 bases between. TCRdb's copy holds only in-frame clones and misses some; the assay was immunoSEQ multiplex PCR. This sample has tens of thousands of clones, with about 91% found just once. Recipients received nonmyeloablative bone marrow transplants from related graft donors, with transient mixed chimerism. Unstimulated Tregs (CD4+CD25+CD127-) and CD4+CD25- non-Tregs were sorted from PBMCs. A word on this clone: Its antigen is as yet unknown.

This TCR was sampled from a human patient who received a combined kidney and bone marrow transplant. Part of the T cell pool may stem from the graft donor. The rearrangement joins TRBV5-4 to TRBJ2-7; no clear D gene. The sequenced sample was CD8+ T cells from blood (PBMCs), obtained 24 months after the transplant. DNA of the CDR3: TGTGCCAGCAGCTTTGAGAGCTCCTACGAGCAGTACTTC. Its translation: CASSFESSYEQYF.